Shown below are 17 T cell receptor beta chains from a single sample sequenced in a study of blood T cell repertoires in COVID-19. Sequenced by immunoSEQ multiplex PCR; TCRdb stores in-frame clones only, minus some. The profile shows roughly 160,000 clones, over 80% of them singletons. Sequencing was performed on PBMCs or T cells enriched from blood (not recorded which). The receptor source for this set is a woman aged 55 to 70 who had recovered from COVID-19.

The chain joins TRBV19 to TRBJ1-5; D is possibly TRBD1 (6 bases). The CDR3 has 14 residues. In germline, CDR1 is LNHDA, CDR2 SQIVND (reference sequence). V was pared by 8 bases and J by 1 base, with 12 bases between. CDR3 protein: CASAQGRSNQPQHF. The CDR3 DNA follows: TGTGCCAGTGCGCAGGGGAGAAGCAATCAGCCCCAGCATTTT. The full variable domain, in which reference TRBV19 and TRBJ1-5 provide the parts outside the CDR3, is DGGITQSPKYLFRKEGQNVTLSCEQNLNHDAMYWYRQDPGQGLRLIYYSQIVNDFQKGDIAEGYSVSREKKESFPLTVTSAQKNPTAFYLCASAQGRSNQPQHFGDGTRLSIL.

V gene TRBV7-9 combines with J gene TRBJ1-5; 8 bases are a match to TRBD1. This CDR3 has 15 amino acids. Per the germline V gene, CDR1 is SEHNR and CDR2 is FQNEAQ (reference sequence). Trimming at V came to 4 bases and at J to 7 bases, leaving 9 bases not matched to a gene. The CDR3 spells CASSSRMGDRQPQHF. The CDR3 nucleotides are TGTGCCAGCAGCTCGCGAATGGGGGACAGGCAGCCCCAGCATTTT. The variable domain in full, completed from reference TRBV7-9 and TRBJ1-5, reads DTGVSQNPRHKITKRGQNVTFRCDPISEHNRLYWYRQTLGQGPEFLTYFQNEAQLEKSRLLSDRFSAERPKGSFSTLEIQRTEQGDSAMYLCASSSRMGDRQPQHFGDGTRLSIL.

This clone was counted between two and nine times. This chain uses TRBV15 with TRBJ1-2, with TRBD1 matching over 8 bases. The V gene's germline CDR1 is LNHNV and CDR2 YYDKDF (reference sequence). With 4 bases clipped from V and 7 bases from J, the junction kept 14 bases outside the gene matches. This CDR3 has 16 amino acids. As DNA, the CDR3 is TGTGCCACCAGCAACCGACCTATGACAGGGGAGAGTGGCTACACCTTC. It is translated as CATSNRPMTGESGYTF.

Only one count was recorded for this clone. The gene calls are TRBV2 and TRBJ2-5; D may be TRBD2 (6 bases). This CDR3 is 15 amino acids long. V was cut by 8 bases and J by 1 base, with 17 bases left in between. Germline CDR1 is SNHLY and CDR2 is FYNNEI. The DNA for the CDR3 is TGTGCCAGCCCCCGGCAGGGAGGCCCCCAAGAGACCCAGTACTTC. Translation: CASPRQGGPQETQYF.

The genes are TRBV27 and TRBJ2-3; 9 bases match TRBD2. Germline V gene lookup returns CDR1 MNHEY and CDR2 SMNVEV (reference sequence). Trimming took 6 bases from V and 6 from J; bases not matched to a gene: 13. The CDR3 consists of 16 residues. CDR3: CASRGSARGGGDTQYF. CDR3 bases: TGTGCCAGCAGAGGGAGCGCGCGGGGGGGCGGGGATACGCAGTATTTT.

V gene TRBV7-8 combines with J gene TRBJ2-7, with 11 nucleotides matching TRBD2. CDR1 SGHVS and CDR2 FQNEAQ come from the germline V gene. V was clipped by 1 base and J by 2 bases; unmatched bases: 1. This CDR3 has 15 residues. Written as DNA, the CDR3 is TGTGCCAGCAGCTTAGGGACTAGCGGGCCCTACGAGCAGTACTTC. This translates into CASSLGTSGPYEQYF.

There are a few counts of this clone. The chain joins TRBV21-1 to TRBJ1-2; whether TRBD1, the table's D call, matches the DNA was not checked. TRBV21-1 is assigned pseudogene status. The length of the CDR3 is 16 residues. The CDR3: CASSKASWGPLGGYTF. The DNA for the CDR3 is TGTGCCAGCAGCAAGGCCTCCTGGGGGCCCCTGGGTGGCTACACCTTC.

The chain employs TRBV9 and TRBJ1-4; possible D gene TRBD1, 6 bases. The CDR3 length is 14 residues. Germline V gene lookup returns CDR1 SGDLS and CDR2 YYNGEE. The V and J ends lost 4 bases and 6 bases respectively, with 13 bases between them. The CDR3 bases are TGTGCCAGCAGCCTAGGACAGTGGGATGAAAAACTGTTTTTT. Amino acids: CASSLGQWDEKLFF.

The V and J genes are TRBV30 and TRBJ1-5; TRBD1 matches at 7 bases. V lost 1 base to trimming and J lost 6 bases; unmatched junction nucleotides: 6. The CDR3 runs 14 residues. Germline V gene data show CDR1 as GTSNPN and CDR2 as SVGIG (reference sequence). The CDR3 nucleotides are TGTGCCTGGAGTGGGACAGGACTCCTTCAGCCCCAGCATTTT. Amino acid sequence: CAWSGTGLLQPQHF.

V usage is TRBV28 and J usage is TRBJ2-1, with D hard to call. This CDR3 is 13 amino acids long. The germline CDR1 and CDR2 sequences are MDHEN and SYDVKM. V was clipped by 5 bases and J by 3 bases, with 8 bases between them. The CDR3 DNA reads TGTGCCAGCAGTCCGTGGAGCTACAATGAGCAGTTCTTC. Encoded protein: CASSPWSYNEQFF. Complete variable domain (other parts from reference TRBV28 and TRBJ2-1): DVKVTQSSRYLVKRTGEKVFLECVQDMDHENMFWYRQDPGLGLRLIYFSYDVKMKEKGDIPEGYSVSREKKERFSLILESASTNQTSMYLCASSPWSYNEQFFGPGTRLTVL.

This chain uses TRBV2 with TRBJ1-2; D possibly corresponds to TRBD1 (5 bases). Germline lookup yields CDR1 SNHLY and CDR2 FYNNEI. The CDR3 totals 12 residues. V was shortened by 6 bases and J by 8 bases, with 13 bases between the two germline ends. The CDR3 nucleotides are TGTGCCAGCAGACAGGAGAGTCAGGGCTACACCTTC. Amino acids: CASRQESQGYTF.

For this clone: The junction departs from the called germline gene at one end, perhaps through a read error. For the CDR3, the DNA is TGTGCCAGCAGCATAACCCCGGGACAGTCCTACGAGCAGTACTTC. Protein sequence: CASSITPGQSYEQYF. The chain employs TRBV7-3 and TRBJ2-7; 7 bases agree with TRBD1. CDR3 length: 15 amino acids. The germline V gene encodes CDR1 SGHTA and CDR2 FQGTGA.

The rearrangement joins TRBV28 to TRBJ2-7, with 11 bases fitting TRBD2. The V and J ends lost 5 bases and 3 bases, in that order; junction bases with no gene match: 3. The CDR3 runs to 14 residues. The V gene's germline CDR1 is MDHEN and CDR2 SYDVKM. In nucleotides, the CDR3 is TGTGCCAGCAGTCCAACTAGCGGGAGCTACGAGCAGTACTTC. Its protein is CASSPTSGSYEQYF.

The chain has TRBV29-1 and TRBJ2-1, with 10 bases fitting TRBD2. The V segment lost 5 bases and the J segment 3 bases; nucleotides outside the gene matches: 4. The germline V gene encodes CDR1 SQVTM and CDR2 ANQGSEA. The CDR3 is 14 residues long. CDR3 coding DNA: TGCAGCGTTACCGGGACTAGCGTCTACAATGAGCAGTTCTTC. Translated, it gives CSVTGTSVYNEQFF.

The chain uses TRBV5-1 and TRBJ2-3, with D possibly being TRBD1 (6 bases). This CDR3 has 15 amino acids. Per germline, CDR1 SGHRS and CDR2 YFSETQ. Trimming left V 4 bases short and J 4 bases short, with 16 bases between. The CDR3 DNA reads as TGCGCCAGCAGCATCACAGGGACCGCGCCAGATACGCAGTATTTT. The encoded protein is CASSITGTAPDTQYF.

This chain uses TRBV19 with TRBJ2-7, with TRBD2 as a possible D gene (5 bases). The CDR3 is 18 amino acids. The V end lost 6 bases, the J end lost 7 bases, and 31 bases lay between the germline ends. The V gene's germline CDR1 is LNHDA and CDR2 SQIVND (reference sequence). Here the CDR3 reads CASSKQSTLRDRSGEQYF. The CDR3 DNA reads TGTGCCAGTAGCAAGCAGAGCACCCTCCGGGATCGATCGGGAGAGCAGTACTTC.

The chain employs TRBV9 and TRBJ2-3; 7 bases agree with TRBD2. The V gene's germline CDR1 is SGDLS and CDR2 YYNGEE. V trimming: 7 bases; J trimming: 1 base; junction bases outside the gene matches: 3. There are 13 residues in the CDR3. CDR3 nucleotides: TGTGCCAGCCGCGGGAGCGGCACAGATACGCAGTATTTT. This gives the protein CASRGSGTDTQYF.